This is a list of T cell receptor beta chains from one sample in a study of T-cell reconstitution after alpha-beta-depleted transplantation in children. TCRdb reanalysed the PCR reads using MiXCR and keeps one entry per CDR3 protein. The table records around 490,000 distinct CDR3 sequences, more than 9.5% of them present only once. The material sequenced was PBMCs, mostly from graft donor cells, taken 180 days after TCRalphabeta/CD19-depleted stem cell transplant. These TCRs come from a female patient aged 2-10 years who had a stem cell transplant for aplastic anemia, so the T cells may come from the graft donor. The CDR3 runs from the conserved cysteine through the conserved F or W. A D gene is named only where the DNA matches it firmly. For some rows the clone size is stated as once, few or many, or as a class when expanded; others skip it.

J: TRBJ1-1
D: TRBD1
length: 15
V: TRBV5-5
size: .
DNA: TGTGCCAGCAGCGGCTTGGACAGGGGCTACACTGAAGCTTTCTTT
CDR3: CASSGLDRGYTEAFF

J: TRBJ2-3
D: .
length: 16
V: TRBV4-3
size: .
DNA: TGCGCCAGCAGCTCGTCGTCGGTACGGGGAAGGGATACGCAGTATTTT
CDR3: CASSSSSVRGRDTQYF

J: TRBJ2-5
D: TRBD2
length: 15
V: TRBV5-1
size: .
DNA: TGCGCCAGCAGCTTAAGGGGAGCGGGAGATGAGACCCAGTACTTC
CDR3: CASSLRGAGDETQYF

J: TRBJ2-6
D: .
length: 16
V: TRBV20-1
size: .
DNA: TGCAGTGCTTGGGACACGGCGAGCTCTGGGGCCAACGTCCTGACTTTC
CDR3: CSAWDTASSGANVLTF

J: TRBJ1-2
D: .
length: 15
V: TRBV5-1
size: .
DNA: TGCGCCAGCAGCCTGGAACCGGGACACACCTATGGCTACACCTTC
CDR3: CASSLEPGHTYGYTF

J: TRBJ1-1
D: .
length: 14
V: TRBV5-1
size: .
DNA: TGCGCCAGCAGCTTGGAGGACGGCTACACTGAAGCTTTCTTT
CDR3: CASSLEDGYTEAFF

J: TRBJ1-1
D: .
length: 15
V: TRBV29-1
size: many
DNA: TGCAGCGTTGGTCTTAGGACAATTATGAACACTGAAGCTTTCTTT
CDR3: CSVGLRTIMNTEAFF

J: TRBJ2-7
D: .
length: 13
V: TRBV20-1
size: .
DNA: TGCAGTGCTATGACGGGAGTTTCCTACGAGCAGTACTTC
CDR3: CSAMTGVSYEQYF

J: TRBJ1-1
D: TRBD1
length: 14
V: TRBV30
size: once
DNA: TGTGCCTGGAGCCCGGGACAGATGAACACTGAAGCTTTCTTT
CDR3: CAWSPGQMNTEAFF

J: TRBJ2-7
D: TRBD1
length: 15
V: TRBV12-3/TRBV12-4
size: many
DNA: TGTGCCAGCAGTTTAATCCCACAGGGGGCGAACGAGCAGTACTTC
CDR3: CASSLIPQGANEQYF

J: TRBJ1-6
D: TRBD1
length: 19
V: TRBV12-3/TRBV12-4
size: few
DNA: TGTGCCAGCAGTGACATGACAGGGTTAATCGTCCCCTATAATTCACCCCTCCACTTT
CDR3: CASSDMTGLIVPYNSPLHF

J: TRBJ2-5
D: .
length: 12
V: TRBV20-1
size: .
DNA: TGCAGTGGTATCGCGACTCAAGAGACCCAGTACTTC
CDR3: CSGIATQETQYF

J: TRBJ2-2
D: .
length: 15
V: TRBV12-3/TRBV12-4
size: .
DNA: TGTGCCAGCAGCATTCGGACCCACAACATCGGGGAGCTGTTTTTT
CDR3: CASSIRTHNIGELFF

J: TRBJ2-5
D: .
length: 11
V: TRBV28
size: .
DNA: TGTGCCAGCAGTTTCGGTGAGAACCAGTACTTC
CDR3: CASSFGENQYF

J: TRBJ2-7
D: .
length: 13
V: TRBV10-3
size: few
DNA: TGTGCCATCAGTGAGCGTCTAAGCACCGAGCAGTACTTC
CDR3: CAISERLSTEQYF

J: TRBJ1-2
D: .
length: 11
V: TRBV29-1
size: .
DNA: TGCAGCGGCTTCAACAGCTATGGCTACACCTTC
CDR3: CSGFNSYGYTF

J: TRBJ1-2
D: TRBD1
length: 14
V: TRBV7-2
size: many
DNA: TGTGCCAGCAGTCCCCAGGGGGCGCTTTCAGGCTACACCTTC
CDR3: CASSPQGALSGYTF

J: TRBJ1-6
D: .
length: 16
V: TRBV11-2
size: few
DNA: TGTGCCAGCAGCCTAGAGCCAAAGGGAGGGAATTCACCCCTCCACTTT
CDR3: CASSLEPKGGNSPLHF

J: TRBJ2-1
D: TRBD2
length: 15
V: TRBV20-1
size: few
DNA: TGCAGTGCCCAGACTAGCGGGAGGGCACTTTATGAGCAGTTCTTC
CDR3: CSAQTSGRALYEQFF

J: TRBJ2-1
D: .
length: 14
V: TRBV4-3
size: .
DNA: TGCGCCAGCAGCCCTAGGGACACTAAAAATGAGCAGTTCTTC
CDR3: CASSPRDTKNEQFF

J: TRBJ1-1
D: TRBD1
length: 16
V: TRBV5-1
size: few
DNA: TGCGCCAGCAGCCCCCCCGGGACAGCTATGAACACTGAAGCTTTCTTT
CDR3: CASSPPGTAMNTEAFF

J: TRBJ2-2
D: TRBD2
length: 16
V: TRBV5-1
size: few
DNA: TGCGCCAGCAGCCGGACTAGCGGGGCGAACACCGGGGAGCTGTTTTTT
CDR3: CASSRTSGANTGELFF